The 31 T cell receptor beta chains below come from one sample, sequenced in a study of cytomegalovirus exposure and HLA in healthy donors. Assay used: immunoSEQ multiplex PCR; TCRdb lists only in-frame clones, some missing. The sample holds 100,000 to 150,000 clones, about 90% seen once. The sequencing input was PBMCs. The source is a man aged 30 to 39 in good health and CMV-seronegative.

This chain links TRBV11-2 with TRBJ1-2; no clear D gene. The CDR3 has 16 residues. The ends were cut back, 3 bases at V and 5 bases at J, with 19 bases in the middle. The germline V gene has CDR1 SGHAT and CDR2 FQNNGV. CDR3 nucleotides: TGTGCCAGCAGCTTGGAGGCTCTGGCAGCTCAATATGGCTACACCTTC. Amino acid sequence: CASSLEALAAQYGYTF.

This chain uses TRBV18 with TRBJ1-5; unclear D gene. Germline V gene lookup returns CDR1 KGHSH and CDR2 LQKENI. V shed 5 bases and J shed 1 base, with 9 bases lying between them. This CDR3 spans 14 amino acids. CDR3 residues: CASSEVWSNQPQHF. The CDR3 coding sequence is TGTGCCAGCTCAGAGGTTTGGAGCAATCAGCCCCAGCATTTT.

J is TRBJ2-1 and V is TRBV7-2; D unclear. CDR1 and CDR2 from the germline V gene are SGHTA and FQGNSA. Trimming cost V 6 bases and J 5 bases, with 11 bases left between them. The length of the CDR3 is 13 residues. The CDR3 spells CASRPTADNEQFF. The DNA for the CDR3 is TGTGCCAGCAGGCCCACAGCCGACAATGAGCAGTTCTTC.

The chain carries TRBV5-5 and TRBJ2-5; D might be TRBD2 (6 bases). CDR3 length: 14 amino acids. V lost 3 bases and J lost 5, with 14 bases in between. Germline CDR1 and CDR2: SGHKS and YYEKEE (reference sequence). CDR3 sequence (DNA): TGTGCCAGCAGCTCCCGAGACAGCGGGGAGACCCAGTACTTC. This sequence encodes CASSSRDSGETQYF.

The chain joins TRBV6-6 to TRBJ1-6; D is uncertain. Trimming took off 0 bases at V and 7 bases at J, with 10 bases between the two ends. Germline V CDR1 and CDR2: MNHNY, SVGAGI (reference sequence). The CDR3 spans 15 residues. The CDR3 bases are TGTGCCAGCAGTTACTCGGACGGGGTGAATTCACCCCTCCACTTT. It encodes CASSYSDGVNSPLHF.

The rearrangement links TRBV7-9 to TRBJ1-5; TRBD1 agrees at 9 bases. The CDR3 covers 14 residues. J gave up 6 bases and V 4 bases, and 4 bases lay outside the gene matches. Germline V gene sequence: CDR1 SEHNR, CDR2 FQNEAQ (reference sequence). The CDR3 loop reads CASSSTGGRQPQHF. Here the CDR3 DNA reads TGTGCCAGCAGCTCAACAGGGGGCCGTCAGCCCCAGCATTTT.

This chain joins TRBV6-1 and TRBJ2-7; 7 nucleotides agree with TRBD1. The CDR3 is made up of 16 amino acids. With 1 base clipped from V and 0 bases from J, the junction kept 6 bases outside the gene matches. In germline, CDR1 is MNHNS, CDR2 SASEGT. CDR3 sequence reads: CASSEGQGWSSYEQYF. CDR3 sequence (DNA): TGTGCCAGCAGTGAAGGACAGGGTTGGAGCTCCTACGAGCAGTACTTC.

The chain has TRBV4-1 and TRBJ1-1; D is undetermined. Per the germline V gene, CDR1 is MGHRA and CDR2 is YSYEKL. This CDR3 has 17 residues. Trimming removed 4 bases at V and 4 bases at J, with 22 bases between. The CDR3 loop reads CASSPIDAEGPTTEAFF. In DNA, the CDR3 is TGCGCCAGCAGCCCCATAGACGCCGAGGGCCCGACCACTGAAGCTTTCTTT.

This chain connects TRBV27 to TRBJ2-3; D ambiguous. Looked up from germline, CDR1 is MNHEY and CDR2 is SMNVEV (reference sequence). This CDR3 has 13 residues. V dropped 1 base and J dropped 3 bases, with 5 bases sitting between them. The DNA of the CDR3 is TGTGCCAGCAGTTTATGGGCGACAGATACGCAGTATTTT. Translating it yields CASSLWATDTQYF.

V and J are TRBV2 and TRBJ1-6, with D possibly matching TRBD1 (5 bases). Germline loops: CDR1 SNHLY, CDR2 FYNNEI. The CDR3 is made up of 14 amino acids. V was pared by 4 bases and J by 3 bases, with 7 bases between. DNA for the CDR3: TGTGCCAGCAGTGTTCAGGGCTATAATTCACCCCTCCACTTT. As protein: CASSVQGYNSPLHF.

The CDR3 region has the DNA TGCGCCAGCAGCCAAGTCAATCTAGTTGCAACTAATGAAAAACTGTTTTTT. Translation: CASSQVNLVATNEKLFF. The chain links TRBV4-1 to TRBJ1-4, with D hard to call. Trimming left V 1 base short and J 0 bases short, with 12 bases between. This CDR3 has 17 residues. CDR1 and CDR2 from the germline V gene are MGHRA and YSYEKL.

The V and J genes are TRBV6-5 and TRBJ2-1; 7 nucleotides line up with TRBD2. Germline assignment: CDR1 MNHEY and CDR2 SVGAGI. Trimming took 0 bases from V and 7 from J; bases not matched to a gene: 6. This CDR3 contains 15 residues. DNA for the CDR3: TGTGCCAGCAGTTACTCGTCATCAGCGGGGAATGAGCAGTTCTTC. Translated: CASSYSSSAGNEQFF.

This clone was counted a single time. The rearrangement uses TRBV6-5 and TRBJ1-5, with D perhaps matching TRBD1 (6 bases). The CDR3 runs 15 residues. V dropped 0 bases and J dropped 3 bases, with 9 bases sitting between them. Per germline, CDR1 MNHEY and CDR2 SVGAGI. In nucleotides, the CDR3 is TGTGCCAGCAGTTACTCGGGACACTACAATCAGCCCCAGCATTTT. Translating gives CASSYSGHYNQPQHF.

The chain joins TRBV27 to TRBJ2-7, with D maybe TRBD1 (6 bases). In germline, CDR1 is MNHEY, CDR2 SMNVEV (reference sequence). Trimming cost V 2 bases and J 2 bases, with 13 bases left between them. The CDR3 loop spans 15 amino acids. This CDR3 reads CASSLQNGGPYEQYF. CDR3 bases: TGTGCCAGCAGTTTACAGAATGGGGGCCCCTACGAGCAGTACTTC.

The CDR3 sequence: CASSTGQGREAFF. The CDR3 DNA reads as TGTGCCAGTAGTACGGGACAGGGGCGGGAAGCTTTCTTT. The J gene is TRBJ1-1, the V gene TRBV19, with 10 bases fitting TRBD1. The CDR3 is 13 amino acids. J was trimmed by 8 bases and V by 4 bases; bases with no gene match: 4. Germline-derived CDR1 and CDR2 are LNHDA and SQIVND (reference sequence).

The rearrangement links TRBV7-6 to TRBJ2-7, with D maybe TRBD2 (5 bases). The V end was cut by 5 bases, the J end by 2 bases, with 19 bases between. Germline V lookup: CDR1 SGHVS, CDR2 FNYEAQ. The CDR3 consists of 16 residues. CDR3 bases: TGTGCCAGCAGCGCCAGGTCGCGAGGAGGAGCCTACGAGCAGTACTTC. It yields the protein CASSARSRGGAYEQYF.

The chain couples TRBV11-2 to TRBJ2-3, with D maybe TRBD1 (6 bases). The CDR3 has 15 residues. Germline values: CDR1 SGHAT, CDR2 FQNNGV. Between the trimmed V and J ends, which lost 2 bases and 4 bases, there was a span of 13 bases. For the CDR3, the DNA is TGTGCCAGCAGCTTAACTGGGCAGGGGCCAGATACGCAGTATTTT. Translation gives CASSLTGQGPDTQYF.

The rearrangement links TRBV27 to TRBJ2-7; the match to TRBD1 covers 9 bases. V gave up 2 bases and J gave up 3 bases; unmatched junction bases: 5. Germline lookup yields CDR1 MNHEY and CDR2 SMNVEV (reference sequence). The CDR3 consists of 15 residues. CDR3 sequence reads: CASSLRGQGIYEQYF. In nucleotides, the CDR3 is TGTGCCAGCAGTTTAAGGGGACAGGGAATCTACGAGCAGTACTTC.

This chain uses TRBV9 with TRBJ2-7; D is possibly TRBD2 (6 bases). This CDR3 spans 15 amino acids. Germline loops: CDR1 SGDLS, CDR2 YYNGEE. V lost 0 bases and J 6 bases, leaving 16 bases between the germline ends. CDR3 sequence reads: CASSVEGRRAAEQYF. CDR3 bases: TGTGCCAGCAGCGTAGAGGGGCGGAGGGCAGCCGAGCAGTACTTC.

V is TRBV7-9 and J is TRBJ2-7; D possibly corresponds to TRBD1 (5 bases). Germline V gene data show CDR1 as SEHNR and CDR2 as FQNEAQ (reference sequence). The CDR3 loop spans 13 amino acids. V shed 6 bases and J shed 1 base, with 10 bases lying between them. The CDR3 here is CASRRDSSYEQYF. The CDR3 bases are TGTGCCAGCAGACGAGACAGTTCCTACGAGCAGTACTTC.

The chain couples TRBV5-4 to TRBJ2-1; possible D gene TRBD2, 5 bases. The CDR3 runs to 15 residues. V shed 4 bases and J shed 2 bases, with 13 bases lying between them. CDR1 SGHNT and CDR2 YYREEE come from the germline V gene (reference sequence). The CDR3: CASSPEDSTYNEQFF. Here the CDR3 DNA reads TGTGCCAGCAGCCCGGAGGACTCCACCTACAATGAGCAGTTCTTC.

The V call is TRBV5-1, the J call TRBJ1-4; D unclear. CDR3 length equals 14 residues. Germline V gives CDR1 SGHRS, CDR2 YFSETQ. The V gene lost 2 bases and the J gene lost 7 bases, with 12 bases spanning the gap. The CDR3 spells CASSLEGTGEKLFF. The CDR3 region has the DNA TGCGCCAGCAGCTTAGAGGGTACCGGTGAAAAACTGTTTTTT.

The CDR3 here is CASSFSPSRRTDTQYF. The CDR3 DNA reads as TGTGCCAGCAGCTTTAGCCCTAGCCGCCGCACAGATACGCAGTATTTT. The chain is built from TRBV11-2 and TRBJ2-3, with a possible D match to TRBD2 (5 bases). Trimming pared 3 bases from V and 1 base from J, leaving 14 bases between. CDR1 SGHAT and CDR2 FQNNGV come from the germline V gene. The CDR3 has 16 amino acids.

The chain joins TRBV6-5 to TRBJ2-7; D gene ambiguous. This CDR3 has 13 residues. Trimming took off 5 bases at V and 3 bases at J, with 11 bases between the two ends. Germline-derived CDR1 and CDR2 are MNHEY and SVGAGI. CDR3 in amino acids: CASSQVGDYEQYF. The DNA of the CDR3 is TGTGCCAGCAGTCAGGTCGGTGACTACGAGCAGTACTTC.

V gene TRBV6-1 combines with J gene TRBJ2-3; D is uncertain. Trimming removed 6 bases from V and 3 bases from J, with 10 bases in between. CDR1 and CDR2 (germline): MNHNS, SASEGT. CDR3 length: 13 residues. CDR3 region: CASSPEKTDTQYF. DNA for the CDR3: TGTGCCAGCAGCCCAGAAAAGACAGATACGCAGTATTTT.

Here the CDR3 DNA reads TGTGCCAGCAGCCGGGACAGGGGGCCAGATACGCAGTATTTT. This codes for CASSRDRGPDTQYF. The chain couples TRBV25-1 to TRBJ2-3; TRBD1 aligns across 12 bases. V shed 6 bases, J shed 4 bases, and the junction held 2 bases outside the gene matches. The V gene's germline CDR1 is MGHDK and CDR2 SYGVNS. The CDR3 spans 14 residues.

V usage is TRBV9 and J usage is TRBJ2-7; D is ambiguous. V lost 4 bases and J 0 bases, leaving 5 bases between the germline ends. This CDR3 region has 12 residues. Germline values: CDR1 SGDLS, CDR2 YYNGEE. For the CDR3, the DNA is TGTGCCAGCAGCCCCAACTCCTACGAGCAGTACTTC. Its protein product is CASSPNSYEQYF.

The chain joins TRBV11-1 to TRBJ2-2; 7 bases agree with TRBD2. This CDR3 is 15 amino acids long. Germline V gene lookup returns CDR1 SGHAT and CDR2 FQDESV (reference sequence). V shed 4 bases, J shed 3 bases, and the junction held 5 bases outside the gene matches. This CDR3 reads CASSWGGLDTGELFF. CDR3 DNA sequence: TGTGCCAGCAGCTGGGGGGGTCTTGACACCGGGGAGCTGTTTTTT.

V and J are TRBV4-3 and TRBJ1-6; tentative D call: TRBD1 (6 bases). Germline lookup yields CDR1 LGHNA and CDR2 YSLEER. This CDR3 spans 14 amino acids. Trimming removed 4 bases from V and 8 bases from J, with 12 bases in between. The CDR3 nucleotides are TGCGCCAGCAGCCTACAGGGTACCTATTCACCCCTCCACTTT. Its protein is CASSLQGTYSPLHF.

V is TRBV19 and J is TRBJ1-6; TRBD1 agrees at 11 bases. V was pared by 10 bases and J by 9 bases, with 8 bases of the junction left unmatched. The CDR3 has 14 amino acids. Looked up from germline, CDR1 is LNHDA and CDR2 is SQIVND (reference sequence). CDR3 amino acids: CATRTGGLSSPLHF. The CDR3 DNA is TGTGCCACAAGGACAGGGGGCTTAAGTTCACCCCTCCACTTT.

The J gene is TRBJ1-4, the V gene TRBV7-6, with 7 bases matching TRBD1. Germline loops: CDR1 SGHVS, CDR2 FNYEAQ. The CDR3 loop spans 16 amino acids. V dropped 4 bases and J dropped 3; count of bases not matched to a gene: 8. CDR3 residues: CASSSNPGTANEKLFF. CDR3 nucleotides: TGTGCCAGCAGCTCCAATCCCGGGACAGCTAATGAAAAACTGTTTTTT.